This T cell receptor (beta chain) was identified during a study of OX40 agonist ivuxolimab in advanced cancers. The CDR3 sequence is 13 residues long. CDR1 and CDR2 (germline): SGHVS, FQNEAQ. V shed 6 bases and J shed 6 bases, with 14 bases lying between them. In its sample, this clone was seen a few times. The assay was immunoSEQ multiplex PCR, and TCRdb's table has in-frame clones only and misses some. The sample yields 60,000 to 75,000 clones, 87% seen once. The TCR sequence derives from an adult with an advanced solid tumor such as melanoma, head and neck, liver or kidney cancer. Here the sequenced sample was CD4+ or CD8+ T cells sorted from blood, taken in a trial of the OX40 agonist ivuxolimab. The chain recombines TRBV7-8 with TRBJ1-1, with D possibly being TRBD1 (6 bases). CDR3 DNA sequence: TGTGCCAGCAGTTCCCGCAGGGGACCTGAAGCTTTCTTT. This translates into CASSSRRGPEAFF.